The rows below give T cell receptor beta chains drawn from one sample of a study of early T cells in non-severe SARS-CoV-2 infection. TCRdb re-derived calls from the 5' RACE reads in MiXCR, one entry per CDR3 protein. Here the sample spans 63,000 or so distinct CDR3 sequences, around 10% being singletons. The sequencing here drew on whole blood, taken at baseline. The receptors here all came from an adult who was a healthcare worker with PCR-confirmed SARS-CoV-2 infection or an uninfected control (not recorded which). Both conserved end residues are part of each CDR3. D genes are given only for firm matches. Clone size is shown for a subset of rows, as once, few, many or a class of expanded clone.

CDR3 length: 13; D gene: .; V gene: TRBV7-9; clone size: few; J gene: TRBJ1-1; CDR3 protein: CASSTGLHTEAFF; CDR3 DNA: TGTGCCAGCAGCACGGGACTCCACACTGAAGCTTTCTTT
CDR3 length: 16; D gene: .; V gene: TRBV23-1; clone size: few; J gene: TRBJ2-3; CDR3 protein: CASSQSWGFDTDTQYF; CDR3 DNA: TGCGCCAGCAGTCAATCGTGGGGGTTTGACACAGATACGCAGTATTTT
CDR3 length: 15; D gene: .; V gene: TRBV7-9; clone size: few; J gene: TRBJ2-3; CDR3 protein: CASTPEGSGSDTQYF; CDR3 DNA: TGTGCCAGCACCCCGGAGGGATCGGGATCAGATACGCAGTATTTT
CDR3 length: 17; D gene: .; V gene: TRBV4-1; clone size: .; J gene: TRBJ2-3; CDR3 protein: CASSPRERTTPTDTQYF; CDR3 DNA: TGCGCCAGCAGCCCGAGAGAAAGGACCACACCCACAGATACGCAGTATTTT
CDR3 length: 14; D gene: .; V gene: TRBV11-2; clone size: .; J gene: TRBJ2-2; CDR3 protein: CASSKDRNTGELFF; CDR3 DNA: TGTGCCAGCAGCAAAGACAGGAACACCGGGGAGCTGTTTTTT
CDR3 length: 13; D gene: .; V gene: TRBV2; clone size: few; J gene: TRBJ2-4; CDR3 protein: CASISLAKNIQYF; CDR3 DNA: TGTGCCAGCATATCCTTAGCCAAAAACATTCAGTACTTC
CDR3 length: 11; D gene: .; V gene: TRBV15; clone size: .; J gene: TRBJ1-2; CDR3 protein: CATRDGVRYTF; CDR3 DNA: TGTGCCACCAGAGACGGTGTCCGCTACACCTTC
CDR3 length: 17; D gene: .; V gene: TRBV14; clone size: .; J gene: TRBJ2-2; CDR3 protein: CASSPQIRGPSTGELFF; CDR3 DNA: TGTGCCAGCAGCCCCCAAATCAGGGGACCGAGCACCGGGGAGCTGTTTTTT
CDR3 length: 16; D gene: TRBD1; V gene: TRBV11-3; clone size: .; J gene: TRBJ1-5; CDR3 protein: CASSLDQGQGNQPQHF; CDR3 DNA: TGTGCCAGCAGCTTAGATCAGGGACAGGGCAATCAGCCCCAGCATTTT
CDR3 length: 15; D gene: TRBD1; V gene: TRBV7-6; clone size: few; J gene: TRBJ1-4; CDR3 protein: CASSAQQGFNEKLFF; CDR3 DNA: TGTGCCAGCAGCGCTCAACAGGGGTTTAATGAAAAACTGTTTTTT
CDR3 length: 14; D gene: .; V gene: TRBV6-5; clone size: few; J gene: TRBJ1-1; CDR3 protein: CASSYSQGDTEAFF; CDR3 DNA: TGTGCCAGCAGTTACTCGCAGGGAGACACTGAAGCTTTCTTT
CDR3 length: 14; D gene: TRBD1; V gene: TRBV5-1; clone size: .; J gene: TRBJ2-7; CDR3 protein: CASSLEDRRDEQYF; CDR3 DNA: TGCGCCAGCAGCTTAGAGGACAGGAGAGACGAGCAGTACTTC
CDR3 length: 15; D gene: TRBD1; V gene: TRBV9; clone size: few; J gene: TRBJ2-3; CDR3 protein: CASSVGQGRTDTQYF; CDR3 DNA: TGTGCCAGCAGCGTCGGACAGGGGCGCACAGATACGCAGTATTTT
CDR3 length: 13; D gene: TRBD1; V gene: TRBV18; clone size: .; J gene: TRBJ2-7; CDR3 protein: CASSFGQGYEQYF; CDR3 DNA: TGTGCCAGCTCGTTCGGACAGGGCTACGAGCAGTACTTC
CDR3 length: 13; D gene: .; V gene: TRBV6-5; clone size: many; J gene: TRBJ1-4; CDR3 protein: CASSPPGREKLFF; CDR3 DNA: TGTGCCAGCAGTCCACCCGGGAGGGAAAAACTGTTTTTT
CDR3 length: 15; D gene: .; V gene: TRBV4-1; clone size: .; J gene: TRBJ1-4; CDR3 protein: CASSQTEIANEKLFF; CDR3 DNA: TGCGCCAGCAGCCAAACCGAAATTGCTAATGAAAAACTGTTTTTT
CDR3 length: 15; D gene: .; V gene: TRBV6-1; clone size: few; J gene: TRBJ1-2; CDR3 protein: CASSDEAGSNYGYTF; CDR3 DNA: TGTGCCAGCAGTGACGAGGCAGGTTCTAACTATGGCTACACCTTC
CDR3 length: 11; D gene: .; V gene: TRBV29-1; clone size: many; J gene: TRBJ2-5; CDR3 protein: CSAHPGETQYF; CDR3 DNA: TGCAGCGCCCACCCGGGAGAGACCCAGTACTTC
CDR3 length: 12; D gene: .; V gene: TRBV12-5; clone size: .; J gene: TRBJ2-7; CDR3 protein: CASGQGFYEQYF; CDR3 DNA: TGTGCTAGTGGACAGGGTTTCTACGAGCAGTACTTC
CDR3 length: 13; D gene: TRBD1; V gene: TRBV5-1; clone size: few; J gene: TRBJ2-1; CDR3 protein: CASSLQGANEQFF; CDR3 DNA: TGCGCCAGCAGCTTGCAGGGGGCCAATGAGCAGTTCTTC
CDR3 length: 13; D gene: .; V gene: TRBV29-1; clone size: few; J gene: TRBJ2-7; CDR3 protein: CSVAARDLYEQYF; CDR3 DNA: TGCAGCGTTGCCGCCAGGGATCTCTACGAGCAGTACTTC
CDR3 length: 13; D gene: .; V gene: TRBV24-1; clone size: many; J gene: TRBJ2-3; CDR3 protein: CATSVLTRGGQYF; CDR3 DNA: TGTGCCACCAGTGTCCTGACTAGAGGGGGACAGTATTTT
CDR3 length: 13; D gene: .; V gene: TRBV20-1; clone size: few; J gene: TRBJ2-7; CDR3 protein: CSARATGDYEQYF; CDR3 DNA: TGCAGTGCTAGAGCAACAGGAGATTACGAGCAGTACTTC
CDR3 length: 13; D gene: .; V gene: TRBV2; clone size: .; J gene: TRBJ2-7; CDR3 protein: CASRTGEAPEQYF; CDR3 DNA: TGTGCCAGCAGGACGGGCGAGGCCCCCGAGCAGTACTTC
CDR3 length: 15; D gene: TRBD2; V gene: TRBV20-1; clone size: .; J gene: TRBJ2-3; CDR3 protein: CSATRLAGFTDTQYF; CDR3 DNA: TGCAGTGCCACCAGACTAGCGGGGTTCACAGATACGCAGTATTTT
CDR3 length: 13; D gene: TRBD2; V gene: TRBV6-1; clone size: few; J gene: TRBJ2-7; CDR3 protein: CASSAGLAYEQYF; CDR3 DNA: TGTGCCAGCAGTGCGGGACTAGCGTACGAGCAGTACTTC
CDR3 length: 16; D gene: TRBD1; V gene: TRBV5-1; clone size: many; J gene: TRBJ2-3; CDR3 protein: CASSQGQGALTDTQYF; CDR3 DNA: TGCGCCAGCAGCCAGGGACAGGGGGCCTTGACAGATACGCAGTATTTT
CDR3 length: 15; D gene: TRBD2; V gene: TRBV7-6; clone size: few; J gene: TRBJ2-7; CDR3 protein: CASSLRRLAGYEQYF; CDR3 DNA: TGTGCCAGCAGCCTAAGGCGTCTAGCGGGCTACGAGCAGTACTTC
CDR3 length: 12; D gene: .; V gene: TRBV18; clone size: many; J gene: TRBJ2-1; CDR3 protein: CASSPRLNEQFF; CDR3 DNA: TGTGCCAGCTCACCACGACTCAATGAGCAGTTCTTC
CDR3 length: 14; D gene: TRBD1; V gene: TRBV9; clone size: few; J gene: TRBJ1-4; CDR3 protein: CASSPGGSNEKLFF; CDR3 DNA: TGTGCCAGCAGCCCAGGGGGGAGTAATGAAAAACTGTTTTTT
CDR3 length: 14; D gene: TRBD1; V gene: TRBV29-1; clone size: .; J gene: TRBJ2-1; CDR3 protein: CSVARTGGGDEQFF; CDR3 DNA: TGCAGCGTCGCCCGGACAGGGGGAGGCGATGAGCAGTTCTTC
CDR3 length: 16; D gene: .; V gene: TRBV6-7; clone size: many; J gene: TRBJ1-1; CDR3 protein: CASSYSHSVRDTEAFF; CDR3 DNA: TGTGCCAGCAGTTACTCGCACAGTGTGCGGGACACTGAAGCTTTCTTT
CDR3 length: 16; D gene: .; V gene: TRBV7-3; clone size: .; J gene: TRBJ1-1; CDR3 protein: CASSSSPIKTATEAFF; CDR3 DNA: TGTGCCAGCAGCTCCTCTCCCATAAAGACAGCTACCGAAGCTTTCTTT
CDR3 length: 11; D gene: .; V gene: TRBV29-1; clone size: .; J gene: TRBJ2-3; CDR3 protein: CSVVVTDTQYF; CDR3 DNA: TGCAGCGTTGTTGTAACAGATACGCAGTATTTT
CDR3 length: 16; D gene: TRBD2; V gene: TRBV6-2/TRBV6-3; clone size: .; J gene: TRBJ2-7; CDR3 protein: CASYDYGLAGVGEQYF; CDR3 DNA: TGTGCCAGCTATGATTACGGACTAGCGGGAGTCGGCGAGCAGTACTTC
CDR3 length: 13; D gene: .; V gene: TRBV7-2; clone size: .; J gene: TRBJ1-2; CDR3 protein: CASSLLGQSGYTF; CDR3 DNA: TGTGCCAGCAGCTTATTGGGGCAGTCTGGCTACACCTTC
CDR3 length: 14; D gene: .; V gene: TRBV4-2; clone size: .; J gene: TRBJ2-5; CDR3 protein: CASSQDGRQETQYF; CDR3 DNA: TGTGCCAGCAGCCAAGACGGCCGGCAAGAGACCCAGTACTTC
CDR3 length: 13; D gene: .; V gene: TRBV5-4; clone size: .; J gene: TRBJ2-3; CDR3 protein: CASSSGSTDTQYF; CDR3 DNA: TGTGCCAGCAGCTCGGGTAGCACAGATACGCAGTATTTT
CDR3 length: 13; D gene: TRBD1; V gene: TRBV29-1; clone size: .; J gene: TRBJ1-1; CDR3 protein: CSVPGTANTEAFF; CDR3 DNA: TGCAGCGTTCCAGGGACAGCGAACACTGAAGCTTTCTTT
CDR3 length: 14; D gene: .; V gene: TRBV5-1; clone size: .; J gene: TRBJ1-2; CDR3 protein: CASSSPGAASGYTF; CDR3 DNA: TGCGCCAGCAGCTCCCCGGGGGCGGCCAGTGGCTACACCTTC
CDR3 length: 15; D gene: .; V gene: TRBV12-3/TRBV12-4; clone size: .; J gene: TRBJ1-1; CDR3 protein: CASSSRPSDKAEAFF; CDR3 DNA: TGTGCCAGCAGTTCGAGGCCCTCCGATAAGGCTGAAGCTTTCTTT
CDR3 length: 13; D gene: .; V gene: TRBV20-1; clone size: few; J gene: TRBJ2-1; CDR3 protein: CSARDPMDNEQFF; CDR3 DNA: TGCAGTGCTAGAGATCCGATGGACAATGAGCAGTTCTTC
CDR3 length: 14; D gene: .; V gene: TRBV7-9; clone size: many; J gene: TRBJ2-5; CDR3 protein: CASTQGGFQETQYF; CDR3 DNA: TGTGCCAGCACCCAGGGTGGTTTTCAAGAGACCCAGTACTTC
CDR3 length: 15; D gene: TRBD1; V gene: TRBV5-8; clone size: few; J gene: TRBJ2-7; CDR3 protein: CASSRRTGGVHEQYF; CDR3 DNA: TGTGCCAGCAGCCGGAGGACAGGGGGAGTCCACGAGCAGTACTTC
CDR3 length: 16; D gene: TRBD1; V gene: TRBV19; clone size: many; J gene: TRBJ2-5; CDR3 protein: CASSIFKGTGEETQYF; CDR3 DNA: TGTGCCAGTAGTATTTTTAAAGGGACAGGGGAAGAGACCCAGTACTTC
CDR3 length: 15; D gene: TRBD1; V gene: TRBV7-2; clone size: few; J gene: TRBJ2-7; CDR3 protein: CASTLQRTGSYEQYF; CDR3 DNA: TGTGCCAGCACCCTTCAAAGGACAGGAAGCTACGAGCAGTACTTC
CDR3 length: 13; D gene: .; V gene: TRBV3-1; clone size: few; J gene: TRBJ2-7; CDR3 protein: CASSQDRDYEQYF; CDR3 DNA: TGTGCCAGCAGCCAAGATAGGGACTACGAGCAGTACTTC
CDR3 length: 13; D gene: .; V gene: TRBV6-2/TRBV6-3; clone size: few; J gene: TRBJ2-2; CDR3 protein: CATGTSNTGELFF; CDR3 DNA: TGTGCCACGGGGACATCGAACACCGGGGAGCTGTTTTTT
CDR3 length: 15; D gene: TRBD2; V gene: TRBV12-3/TRBV12-4; clone size: .; J gene: TRBJ2-7; CDR3 protein: CASSIAGAYPYEQYF; CDR3 DNA: TGTGCCAGCAGTATAGCGGGGGCCTACCCCTACGAGCAGTACTTC
CDR3 length: 16; D gene: .; V gene: TRBV3-1; clone size: .; J gene: TRBJ1-4; CDR3 protein: CASGTPGSATNEKLFF; CDR3 DNA: TGTGCCAGCGGGACCCCCGGATCAGCAACTAATGAAAAACTGTTTTTT
CDR3 length: 13; D gene: .; V gene: TRBV7-9; clone size: .; J gene: TRBJ1-2; CDR3 protein: CASSGTDNYGYTF; CDR3 DNA: TGTGCCAGCAGCGGGACGGATAACTATGGCTACACCTTC
CDR3 length: 14; D gene: .; V gene: TRBV25-1; clone size: many; J gene: TRBJ2-5; CDR3 protein: CASSEARYQETQYF; CDR3 DNA: TGTGCCAGCAGTGAAGCTAGGTACCAAGAGACCCAGTACTTC
CDR3 length: 14; D gene: .; V gene: TRBV7-6; clone size: .; J gene: TRBJ2-5; CDR3 protein: CASSRSGSVQTQYF; CDR3 DNA: TGTGCCAGCAGCAGGTCAGGGTCAGTGCAGACCCAGTACTTC